This T cell receptor (beta chain) was captured in a study of T cell changes during pregnancy in multiple sclerosis. Germline CDR1 reads SGHTA; CDR2 reads FQGTGA. The CDR3 is made up of 16 amino acids. Trimming stripped 4 bases from V and 4 bases from J, with 14 bases between. Repertoires were generated with immunoSEQ multiplex PCR, while TCRdb's copy carries only in-frame clones and drops some. The sample lists under 40,000 clones, 90% to 95% occurring once. This sequence joins TRBV7-3 and TRBJ1-6, with D possibly matching TRBD1 (6 bases). The specimen was CD4+ T cells from peripheral blood mononuclear cells, collected in the second trimester of pregnancy. The receptor was isolated from a female donor with multiple sclerosis, enrolled in a pregnancy study. CDR3 protein: CASSSQSRGYNSPLHF. In DNA, the CDR3 is TGTGCCAGCAGCTCCCAATCCAGGGGTTATAATTCACCCCTCCACTTT. The full variable domain, rest sourced from reference TRBV7-3 and TRBJ1-6, is GAGVSQTPSNKVTEKGKYVELRCDPISGHTALYWYRQSLGQGPEFLIYFQGTGAADDSGLPNDRFFAVRPEGSVSTLKIQRTERGDSAVYLCASSSQSRGYNSPLHFGNGTRLTVT.